This TCR beta chain was observed in a study of blood T cells in healthy people across ages. Then a second PCR, running roughly 7 to 11 cycles, was carried out with a sample-barcoded 5' primer and a J-beta primer mix. Researchers report that each sample yielded at least 2.5 million CDR3-containing paired-end reads. MiXCR, applied by TCRdb to the 5' RACE reads, yields one record per CDR3 protein. The sample consists of some 890,000 distinct CDR3 sequences, 25% to 35% of them appearing once. Comment on this clonotype: Being one base from a much bigger clone, this may be a read error.

The CDR3 runs 15 residues. V dropped 1 base and J dropped 8; count of bases not matched to a gene: 6. Germline V gives CDR1 MGHRA, CDR2 YSYEKL. Isolated per sample were at least 6.5 million PBMCs. These data were also filed under a second study, of T cells of mothers and their children. That paper states: Second-round PCR products received sample barcodes and 2-4 random nucleotides from the M1S primer. No T cell clones of persistent microchimeric origin were detected.

The chain has TRBV4-1 and TRBJ2-7; 12 nucleotides line up with TRBD2. The TCR was taken from a woman aged 40 to 50 in good health. Sequenced: blood. In DNA, the CDR3 is TGCGCCAGCAGCCAAGGGACTAGCGGGGAGTATAAGCAGTACTTC. Protein: CASSQGTSGEYKQYF.